This T cell receptor beta chain came from a study of blood T cells in healthy people across ages. CDR3 length equals 13 residues. V lost 5 bases, J lost 5 bases, and 3 bases stayed unmatched. The germline CDR1 and CDR2 sequences are DFQATT and SNEGSKA (reference sequence). Primers used in a second PCR of roughly 7 to 12 cycles were a sample-barcoded 5' primer and a J-beta primer mix. TCRdb independently ran MiXCR on the 5' RACE reads; one entry per CDR3 protein. The sample consists of fewer than 1 million distinct CDR3 sequences, more than 40% of them appearing once. The gene calls are TRBV20-1 and TRBJ1-4; TRBD1 aligns across 9 bases. Specimen: blood. The source of this sequence is a man between 60 and 75 years old in good health. The CDR3 protein is CSALTGGNEKLFF. DNA for the CDR3: TGCAGTGCTTTGACAGGGGGGAATGAAAAACTGTTTTTT.